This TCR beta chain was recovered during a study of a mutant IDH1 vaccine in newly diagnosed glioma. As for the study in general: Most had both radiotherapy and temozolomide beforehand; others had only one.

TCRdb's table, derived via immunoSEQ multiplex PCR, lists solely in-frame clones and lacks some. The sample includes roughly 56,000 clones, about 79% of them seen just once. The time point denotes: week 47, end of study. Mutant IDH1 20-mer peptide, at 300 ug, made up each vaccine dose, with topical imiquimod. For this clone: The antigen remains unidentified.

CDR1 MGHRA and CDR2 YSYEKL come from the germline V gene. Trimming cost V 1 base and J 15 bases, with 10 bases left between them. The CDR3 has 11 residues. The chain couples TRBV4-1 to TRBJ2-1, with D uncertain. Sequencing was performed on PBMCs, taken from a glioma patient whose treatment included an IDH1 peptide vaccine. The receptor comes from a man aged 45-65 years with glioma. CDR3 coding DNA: TGCGCCAGCAGCCAAGGGGCGGAATTGTTCTTC. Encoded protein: CASSQGAELFF.